This is a list of T cell receptor beta chains from one sample in a study of OX40 agonist ivuxolimab in advanced cancers. Method: immunoSEQ multiplex PCR; TCRdb's copy keeps in-frame clones and lacks some. The sample holds some 70,000 clones, roughly nine tenths seen once. The sample was CD4+ or CD8+ T cells sorted from blood, taken in a trial of the OX40 agonist ivuxolimab. The source is an adult with an advanced solid tumor such as melanoma, head and neck, liver or kidney cancer. CDR3s include the opening cysteine and the closing phenylalanine or tryptophan. A D gene is named only where the DNA matches it firmly. The size field is filled for only some rows; it gives once, few, many or a size class.

v_call: TRBV5-8
clone_size: NA
d_call: TRBD1
j_call: TRBJ2-5
cdr3_aa: CASSSGTGTEETQYF
cdr3_nt: TGTGCCAGCAGCTCCGGAACCGGGACAGAAGAGACCCAGTACTTC

v_call: TRBV5-1
clone_size: NA
d_call: NA
j_call: TRBJ2-5
cdr3_aa: CASHGEETQYF
cdr3_nt: TGCGCCAGTCACGGGGAGGAGACCCAGTACTTC

v_call: TRBV19
clone_size: NA
d_call: NA
j_call: TRBJ1-2
cdr3_aa: CASMMKGGYGYTF
cdr3_nt: TGTGCCAGTATGATGAAGGGGGGCTATGGCTACACCTTC

v_call: TRBV7-2
clone_size: NA
d_call: NA
j_call: TRBJ2-2
cdr3_aa: CASSLQETGELFF
cdr3_nt: TGTGCCAGCAGCTTACAAGAGACCGGGGAGCTGTTTTTT

v_call: TRBV28
clone_size: NA
d_call: NA
j_call: TRBJ1-1
cdr3_aa: CASGITGGLNTEAFF
cdr3_nt: TGTGCCAGCGGGATTACCGGGGGGTTAAACACTGAAGCTTTCTTT

v_call: TRBV5-1
clone_size: NA
d_call: TRBD2
j_call: TRBJ2-5
cdr3_aa: CASSLEFAGVMETQYF
cdr3_nt: TGCGCCAGCAGCTTGGAATTCGCGGGGGTTATGGAGACCCAGTACTTC

v_call: TRBV7-2
clone_size: NA
d_call: TRBD1
j_call: TRBJ2-5
cdr3_aa: CASSLIGTGSQETQYF
cdr3_nt: TGTGCCAGCAGCCTAATTGGGACAGGCTCGCAAGAGACCCAGTACTTC

v_call: TRBV7-8
clone_size: NA
d_call: NA
j_call: TRBJ1-1
cdr3_aa: CASSLGNRAMNTEAFF
cdr3_nt: TGTGCCAGCAGCTTAGGAAACAGGGCCATGAACACTGAAGCTTTCTTT

v_call: TRBV5-4
clone_size: NA
d_call: TRBD2
j_call: TRBJ2-7
cdr3_aa: CASSLSGTSVYEQYF
cdr3_nt: TGTGCCAGCAGCTTGTCAGGGACTAGCGTTTACGAGCAGTACTTC

v_call: TRBV30
clone_size: NA
d_call: NA
j_call: TRBJ1-1
cdr3_aa: CAWIRGARAEAFF
cdr3_nt: TGTGCCTGGATTAGAGGGGCTCGGGCTGAAGCTTTCTTT

v_call: TRBV10-3
clone_size: few
d_call: TRBD1
j_call: TRBJ1-1
cdr3_aa: CAISETGQGLGTEAFF
cdr3_nt: TGTGCCATCAGTGAGACCGGACAGGGGTTGGGAACTGAAGCTTTCTTT

v_call: TRBV5-6
clone_size: few
d_call: TRBD1
j_call: TRBJ1-2
cdr3_aa: CASRNTGGYGYTF
cdr3_nt: TGTGCCAGCAGGAATACAGGGGGCTATGGCTACACCTTC

v_call: TRBV6-4
clone_size: NA
d_call: NA
j_call: TRBJ1-4
cdr3_aa: CASRGHRQSAWTNEKLFF
cdr3_nt: TGTGCCAGCAGGGGGCACCGACAGTCCGCTTGGACTAATGAAAAACTGTTTTTT

v_call: TRBV29-1
clone_size: NA
d_call: TRBD1
j_call: TRBJ1-5
cdr3_aa: CSAGTGKDKPQHF
cdr3_nt: TGCAGCGCCGGGACAGGGAAAGATAAACCCCAGCATTTT

v_call: TRBV4-2
clone_size: NA
d_call: NA
j_call: TRBJ1-3
cdr3_aa: CASSQGQGNSGNTIYF
cdr3_nt: TGTGCCAGCAGCCAAGGCCAGGGGAACTCTGGAAACACCATATATTTT

v_call: TRBV6-1
clone_size: once
d_call: NA
j_call: TRBJ2-2
cdr3_aa: CASSLRQSNTGELFF
cdr3_nt: TGTGCCAGCAGTCTCCGACAGTCGAACACCGGGGAGCTGTTTTTT

v_call: TRBV18
clone_size: NA
d_call: NA
j_call: TRBJ1-4
cdr3_aa: CASSLSAANEKLFF
cdr3_nt: TGTGCCAGCTCACTGTCCGCAGCTAATGAAAAACTGTTTTTT

v_call: TRBV2
clone_size: once
d_call: NA
j_call: TRBJ1-4
cdr3_aa: CASSVGAGATNEKLFF
cdr3_nt: TGTGCCAGCAGTGTGGGGGCGGGAGCAACTAATGAAAAACTGTTTTTT